The clone carrying this T cell receptor (beta chain) was seen a few times. This record comes from a study of blood T cell repertoires in COVID-19. The ends were cut back, 0 bases at V and 5 bases at J, with 17 bases in the middle. This CDR3 is 16 amino acids long. CDR1 is SGDLS and CDR2 is YYNGEE in the germline V gene. The protocol was immunoSEQ multiplex PCR, while the TCRdb copy is restricted to in-frame clones and leaves out a portion. Of about 190,000 clones in the sample, around 80% were seen once. This sequence joins TRBV9 and TRBJ2-5; perhaps TRBD1 as D (6 bases). Sequencing was carried out using peripheral blood. The source of this sequence is a human donor in a cohort sampled during active COVID-19. CDR3 bases: TGTGCCAGCAGCGTAGTGGCTTCGGGCAGGGGCGAGACCCAGTACTTC. This sequence encodes CASSVVASGRGETQYF.